This T cell receptor (beta chain) was obtained from a study of post-analysis software for immune sequencing data. Broader study findings: TRBV5-6, TRBV5-1 and TRBV20-1 were among 4 or 5 TRBV segments more frequent in patients than controls.

Each TCR beta cDNA library carried unique molecular identifiers. Yield was roughly 0.5 million cDNA molecules from approximately 0.91 to 9.4 million T cells. TCRdb analysed the PCR reads with MiXCR anew, one entry per CDR3 protein. The table records some 800,000 distinct CDR3 sequences, about half of them present only once. Details on this clonotype: Antigen: not known.

V lost 2 bases, J lost 0 bases, and 7 bases lay in between. Germline V lookup: CDR1 SQVTM, CDR2 ANQGSEA. This CDR3 contains 13 residues. The chain employs TRBV29-1 and TRBJ1-1; possibly TRBD1 for D (5 bases). Input material: blood. The TCR originated in a girl under 18 with multiple sclerosis. The CDR3 loop is CSVESGVNTEAFF. Written as DNA, the CDR3 is TGCAGCGTTGAATCGGGGGTGAACACTGAAGCTTTCTTT.